This T cell receptor (beta chain) was obtained from a study of cytotoxic CD8 clonotypes in ibrutinib-treated CLL (dated by TCRdb to the early 2020s). Background on the whole study: The cohort included around 15 treatment-naive and about a dozen relapsed/refractory patients; 17 were IGHV unmutated. Longitudinal samples were available for about 30% of the 86 trial participants. Cryopreserved peripheral blood mononuclear cells were obtained before treatment, at response, and at either sustained remission or disease progression. Samples at response were collected after a median of about 12 months of treatment, with a range of roughly 6 to 36 months. Responses were partial in some 24 patients and complete in 2; after median around 72 months follow-up, 14 stayed in remission and about twelve progressed. All remission and progressive disease samples were collected while patients were still receiving ibrutinib. On average, each sample had some 260,000 productive templates and under 95,000 productive rearrangements. Broader findings and caveats from the paper: Baseline clonality exceeded that of age-matched healthy donors and correlated strongly with circulating CD8+ T-cell counts. Public clonotypes were rare and either shrank or stayed stable during treatment, and the rise in clonality at ibrutinib response reflected expansion of private clonotypes. Lymph node repertoires were not examined, and the timing of sampling was not matched between patients in sustained remission and those whose disease progressed. Clonality increased at ibrutinib response, stayed stable in sustained remission, and fell back toward baseline at progression.

The sample's time point label, in plain terms: 12 months on ibrutinib. For TCR beta library preparation, roughly 2.2 micrograms of genomic DNA were isolated from cryopreserved PBMCs. Longitudinal blood samples from CLL patients on ibrutinib monotherapy were analyzed using high-throughput TCR beta sequencing. Patients were enrolled in a phase 2 open-label single-center ibrutinib monotherapy trial. A MiSeq instrument was used for deep resolution sequencing, which targeted depths ranging from 1 in 1 million up to 1 in 200,000 T cells, with coverage averaging 10x for each clonotype. The immunoSEQ hsTCRB Kit was used to generate the TCR beta libraries. The source study handled its data this way. ImmunoSEQ Data Assistant and ImmunoSEQ Analyzer were used for data analysis, and V, D and J genes were assigned according to IMGT definitions. Clonality, which ranges from 0 to 1, was calculated as one minus the normalized Shannon entropy of productive rearrangement frequencies. Only overrepresented clonotypes making up at least 0.05% of the repertoire of each patient were included in the public clonotype analysis. Repertoires from some twelve age-matched healthy donors in immuneACCESS were used as clonality controls. This immuneACCESS table, as held by TCRdb, lists in-frame sequences with V and J called but not all clones. Of the missing ones, under half trace to an unresolved V gene in checked studies; the others have no known cause. D and trimming were read from the DNA, whereas the V and J calls and clone size are those reported in that table. This sample holds almost 45,000 clones; roughly two thirds were observed only once. The ten largest clonotypes hold approximately 13% of the sample.

Here V drops 4 bases and J drops 1 base, and the junction holds 12 bases not matched to any gene. The CDR3 runs 17 residues from the cysteine to the phenylalanine. The retained sequence is limited to the CDR3, 51 bases, with the frame set at the first base. CDR1 and CDR2, per the germline V gene, are LGHNA and YNFKEQ. In its sample, this clone was seen once. There is no known antigen for this receptor. No per-base quality is available; no much larger clone lies one base away. The receptor chain draws on TRBV4-2 and TRBJ1-2, and 7 bases in between align with TRBD1. The material sequenced was PBMCs, taken after 12 months of ibrutinib treatment. This TCR was sampled from a human donor with chronic lymphocytic leukemia. The base sequence is TGTGCCAGCAGCCCCGGGATTGGACAGGTCCTTAACTATGGCTACACCTTC. It specifies CASSPGIGQVLNYGYTF.